The entry below gives a single TCR beta chain sequence along with its context. The sample belongs to a study of shared clonotypes between healthy human individuals. Each cell subset's genomic DNA was divided evenly among several immunoSEQ plates. TCRdb's table, derived via immunoSEQ multiplex PCR, lists solely in-frame clones and lacks some. The table has about 560,000 clones, around 77% seen once. Germline V lookup: CDR1 SNHLY, CDR2 FYNNEI. The V gene lost 5 bases and the J gene lost 5 bases, with 7 bases spanning the gap. The CDR3 has 11 amino acids. This sequence originates from a woman aged 40 to 55 in good health. Some clones in this sample may be carry-over from other donors' samples. The rearrangement joins TRBV2 to TRBJ2-7; D remains ambiguous. Sequenced: PBMCs. The CDR3 spells CASSQTHEQYF. CDR3 nucleotide sequence: TGTGCCAGCAGTCAGACCCACGAGCAGTACTTC.